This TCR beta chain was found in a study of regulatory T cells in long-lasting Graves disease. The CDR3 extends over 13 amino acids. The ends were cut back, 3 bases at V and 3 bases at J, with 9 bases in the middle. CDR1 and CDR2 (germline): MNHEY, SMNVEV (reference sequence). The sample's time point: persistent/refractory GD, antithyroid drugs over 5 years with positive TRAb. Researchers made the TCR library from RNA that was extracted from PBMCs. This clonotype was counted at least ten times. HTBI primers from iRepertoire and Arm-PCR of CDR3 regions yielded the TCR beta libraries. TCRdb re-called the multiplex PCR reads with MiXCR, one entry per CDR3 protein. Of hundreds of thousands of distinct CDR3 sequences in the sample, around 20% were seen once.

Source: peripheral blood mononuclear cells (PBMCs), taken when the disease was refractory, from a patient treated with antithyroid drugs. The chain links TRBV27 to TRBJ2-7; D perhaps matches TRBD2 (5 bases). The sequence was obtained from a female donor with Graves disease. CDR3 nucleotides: TGTGCCAGCAGTTTGAGGGTCAGCTACGAGCAGTACTTC. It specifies CASSLRVSYEQYF.